This T cell receptor beta chain was observed in a study of T-cell memory formation after mild COVID-19. Germline V gene sequence: CDR1 SGHAT, CDR2 FQNNGV. The CDR3 has 12 amino acids. V lost 5 bases and J 6 bases, leaving 11 bases between the germline ends. A single record per CDR3 protein comes from TCRdb applying MiXCR to the 5' RACE reads. This sample has under 450,000 distinct CDR3 sequences, with under 25% found just once. Sequencing was carried out using PBMCs or a T cell subset sorted from them (not recorded which). The V and J genes are TRBV11-2 and TRBJ2-7; tentatively, D is TRBD1 or TRBD2 (5 bases each). This TCR was sampled from an adult woman who had mild COVID-19 (a few samples of this study predate the infection). Cell type and time point are not known. This CDR3 reads CASSGGRLEQYF. CDR3 DNA sequence: TGTGCCAGCAGCGGGGGACGCCTCGAGCAGTACTTC.